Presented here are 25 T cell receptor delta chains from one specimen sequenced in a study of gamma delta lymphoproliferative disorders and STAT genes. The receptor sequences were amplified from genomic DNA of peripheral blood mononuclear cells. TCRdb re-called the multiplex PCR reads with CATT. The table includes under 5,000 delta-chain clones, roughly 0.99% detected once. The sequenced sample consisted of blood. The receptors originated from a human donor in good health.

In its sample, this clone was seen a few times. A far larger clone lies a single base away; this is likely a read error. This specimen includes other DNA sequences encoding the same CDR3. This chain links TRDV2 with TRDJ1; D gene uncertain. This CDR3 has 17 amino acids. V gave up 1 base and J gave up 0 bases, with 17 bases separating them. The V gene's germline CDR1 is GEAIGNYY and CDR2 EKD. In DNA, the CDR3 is TGTGCCTGTGACACGCTTGGGACAGGGGCTTACACCGATAAACTCATCTTT. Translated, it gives CACDTLGTGAYTDKLIF.

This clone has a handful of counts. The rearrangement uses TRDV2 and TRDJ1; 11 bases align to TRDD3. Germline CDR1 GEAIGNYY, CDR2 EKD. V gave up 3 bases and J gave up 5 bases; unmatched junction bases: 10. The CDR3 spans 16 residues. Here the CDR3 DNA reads TGTGCCTGTGACTCGCTACTGGGGGATAGTAGAGATAAACTCATCTTT. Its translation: CACDSLLGDSRDKLIF.

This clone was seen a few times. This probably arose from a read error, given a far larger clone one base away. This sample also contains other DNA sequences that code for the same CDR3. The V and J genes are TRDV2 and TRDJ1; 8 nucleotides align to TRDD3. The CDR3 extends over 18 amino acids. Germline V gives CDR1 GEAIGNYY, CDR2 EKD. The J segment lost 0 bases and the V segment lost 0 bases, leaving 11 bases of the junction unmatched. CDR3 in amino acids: CACDTVLGDPAYTDKLIF. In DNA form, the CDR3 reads TGTGCCTGTGACACCGTGCTGGGGGACCCCGCGTACACCGATAAACTCATCTTT.

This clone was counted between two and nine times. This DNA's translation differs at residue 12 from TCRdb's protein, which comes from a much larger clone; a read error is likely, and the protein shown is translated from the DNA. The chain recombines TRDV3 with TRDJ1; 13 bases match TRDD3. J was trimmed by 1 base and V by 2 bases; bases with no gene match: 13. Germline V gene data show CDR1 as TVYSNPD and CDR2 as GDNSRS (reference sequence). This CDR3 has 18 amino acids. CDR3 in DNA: TGTGCCTTTCCGAGGGTCTTTTACTGGGGGATACGCACCGATAAACTCATCTTT. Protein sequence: CAFPRVFYWGIRTDKLIF.

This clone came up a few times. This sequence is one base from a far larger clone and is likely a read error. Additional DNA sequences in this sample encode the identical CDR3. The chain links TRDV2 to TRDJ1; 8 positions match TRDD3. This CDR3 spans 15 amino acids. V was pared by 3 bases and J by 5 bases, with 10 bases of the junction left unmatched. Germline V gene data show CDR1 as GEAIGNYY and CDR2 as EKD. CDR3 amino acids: CACDQLGILTDKLIF. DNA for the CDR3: TGTGCCTGTGACCAATTGGGGATACTCACTGATAAACTCATCTTT.

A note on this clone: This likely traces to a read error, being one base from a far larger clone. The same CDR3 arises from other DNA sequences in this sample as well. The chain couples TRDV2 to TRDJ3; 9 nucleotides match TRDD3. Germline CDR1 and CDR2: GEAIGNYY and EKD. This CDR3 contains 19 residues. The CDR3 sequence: CACDTGGYRSSWDTRQMFF. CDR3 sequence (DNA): TGTGCCTGTGACACGGGGGGATACAGGAGCTCCTGGGACACCCGACAGATGTTCTTC.

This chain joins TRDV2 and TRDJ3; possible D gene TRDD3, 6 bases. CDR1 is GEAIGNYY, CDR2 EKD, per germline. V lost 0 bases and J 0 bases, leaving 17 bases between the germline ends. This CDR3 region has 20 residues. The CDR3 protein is CACDTVAGGPSSWDTRQMFF. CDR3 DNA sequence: TGTGCCTGTGACACCGTAGCCGGGGGACCAAGCTCCTGGGACACCCGACAGATGTTTTTC.

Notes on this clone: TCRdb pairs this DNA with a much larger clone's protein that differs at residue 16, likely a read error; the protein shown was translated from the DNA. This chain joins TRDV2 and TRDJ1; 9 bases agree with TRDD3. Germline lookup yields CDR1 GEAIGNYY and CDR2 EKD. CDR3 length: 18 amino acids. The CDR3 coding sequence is TGTGCCTGTGACGGGGTTACTGGGGGAAGATCGTACACCGATAAATTCATCTTT. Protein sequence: CACDGVTGGRSYTDKFIF.

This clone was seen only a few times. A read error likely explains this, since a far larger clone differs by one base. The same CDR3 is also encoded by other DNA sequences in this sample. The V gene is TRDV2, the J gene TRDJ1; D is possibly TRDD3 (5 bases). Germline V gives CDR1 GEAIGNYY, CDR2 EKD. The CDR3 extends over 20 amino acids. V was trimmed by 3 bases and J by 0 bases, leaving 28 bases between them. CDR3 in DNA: TGTGCCTGTGACCCCGTCCTGGGAGATAGGGACATCCGATACACCGATAAACTCATCTTT. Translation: CACDPVLGDRDIRYTDKLIF.

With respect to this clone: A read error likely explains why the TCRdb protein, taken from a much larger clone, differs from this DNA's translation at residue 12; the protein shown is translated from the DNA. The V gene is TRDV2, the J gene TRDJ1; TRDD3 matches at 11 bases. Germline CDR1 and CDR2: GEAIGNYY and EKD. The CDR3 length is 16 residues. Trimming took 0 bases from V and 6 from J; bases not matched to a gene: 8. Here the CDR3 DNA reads TGTGCCTGTGACACCGTGTTACTGGGGGATATCAATAAACTCATCTTT. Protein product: CACDTVLLGDINKLIF.

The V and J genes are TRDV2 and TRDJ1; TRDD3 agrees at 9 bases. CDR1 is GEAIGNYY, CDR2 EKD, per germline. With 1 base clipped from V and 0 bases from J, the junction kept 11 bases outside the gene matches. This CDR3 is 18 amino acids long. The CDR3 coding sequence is TGTGCCTGTGACACGGTACTGGGGGAGCCCCACTACACCGATAAACTCATCTTT. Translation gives CACDTVLGEPHYTDKLIF.

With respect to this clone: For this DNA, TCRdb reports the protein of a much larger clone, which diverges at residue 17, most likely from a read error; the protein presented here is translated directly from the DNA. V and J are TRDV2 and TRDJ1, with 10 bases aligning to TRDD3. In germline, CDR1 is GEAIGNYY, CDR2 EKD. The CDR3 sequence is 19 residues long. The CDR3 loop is CACSFLPILGDSYTDKPIF. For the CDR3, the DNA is TGTGCCTGTTCGTTCCTTCCCATACTGGGGGATTCGTACACCGATAAACCCATCTTT.

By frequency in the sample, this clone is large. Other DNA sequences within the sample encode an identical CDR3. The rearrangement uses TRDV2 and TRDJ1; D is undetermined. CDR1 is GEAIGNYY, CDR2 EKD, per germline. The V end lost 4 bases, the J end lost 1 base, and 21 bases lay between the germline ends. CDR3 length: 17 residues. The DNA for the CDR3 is TGTGCCTGTGATCGACTGATAGAGGGAGGGAGCACCGATAAACTCATCTTT. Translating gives CACDRLIEGGSTDKLIF.

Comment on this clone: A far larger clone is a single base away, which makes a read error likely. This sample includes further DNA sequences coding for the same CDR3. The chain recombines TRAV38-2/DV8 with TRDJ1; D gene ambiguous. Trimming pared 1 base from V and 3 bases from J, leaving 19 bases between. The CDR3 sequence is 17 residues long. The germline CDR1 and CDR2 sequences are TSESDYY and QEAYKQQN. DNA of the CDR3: TGTGCTTATAGGAGCATACTACCCCTAACCCTTTCCGATAAACTCATCTTT. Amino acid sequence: CAYRSILPLTLSDKLIF.

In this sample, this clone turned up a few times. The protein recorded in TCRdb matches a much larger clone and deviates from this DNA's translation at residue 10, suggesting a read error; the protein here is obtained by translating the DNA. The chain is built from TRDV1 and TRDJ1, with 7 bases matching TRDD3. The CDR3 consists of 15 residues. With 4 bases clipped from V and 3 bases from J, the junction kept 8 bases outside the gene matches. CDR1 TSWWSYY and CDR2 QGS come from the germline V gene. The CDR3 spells CALGGPGYFADKLIF. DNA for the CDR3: TGTGCTCTTGGGGGACCGGGATACTTCGCCGATAAACTCATCTTT.

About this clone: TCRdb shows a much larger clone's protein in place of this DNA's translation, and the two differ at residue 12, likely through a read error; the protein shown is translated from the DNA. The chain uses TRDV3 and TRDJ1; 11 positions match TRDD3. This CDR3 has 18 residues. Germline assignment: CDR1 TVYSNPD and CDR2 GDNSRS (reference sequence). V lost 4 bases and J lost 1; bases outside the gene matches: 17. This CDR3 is CASVPLRLGDTSTDKLIF. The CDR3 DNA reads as TGTGCCTCGGTCCCCCTTAGGCTGGGGGATACCTCCACCGATAAACTCATCTTT.

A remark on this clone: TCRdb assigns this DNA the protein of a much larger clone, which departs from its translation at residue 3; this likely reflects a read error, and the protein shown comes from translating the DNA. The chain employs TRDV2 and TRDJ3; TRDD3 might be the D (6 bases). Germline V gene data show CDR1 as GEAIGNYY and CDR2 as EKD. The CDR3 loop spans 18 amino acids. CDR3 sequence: CARDTAGERSWDTRQMFF. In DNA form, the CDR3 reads TGTGCCCGTGACACGGCTGGGGAGAGATCCTGGGACACCCGACAGATGTTTTTC.

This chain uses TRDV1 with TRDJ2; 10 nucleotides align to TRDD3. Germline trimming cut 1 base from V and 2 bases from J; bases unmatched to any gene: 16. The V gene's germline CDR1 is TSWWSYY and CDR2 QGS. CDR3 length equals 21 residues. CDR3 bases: TGTGCTCTTGGGGAACCAACCTCCCTACGAACCTGGGGGATATTGACAGCACAACTCTTCTTT. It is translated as CALGEPTSLRTWGILTAQLFF.

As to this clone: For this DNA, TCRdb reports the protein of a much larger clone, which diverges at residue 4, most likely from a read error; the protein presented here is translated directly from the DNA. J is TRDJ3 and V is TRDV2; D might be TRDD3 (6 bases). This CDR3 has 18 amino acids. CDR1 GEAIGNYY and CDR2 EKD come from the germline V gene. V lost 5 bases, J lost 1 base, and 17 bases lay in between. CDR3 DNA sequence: TGTGCCTGTGGCACGGCTGGGGAGAGATCCTGGGACACCCGACAGATGTTTTTC. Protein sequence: CACGTAGERSWDTRQMFF.

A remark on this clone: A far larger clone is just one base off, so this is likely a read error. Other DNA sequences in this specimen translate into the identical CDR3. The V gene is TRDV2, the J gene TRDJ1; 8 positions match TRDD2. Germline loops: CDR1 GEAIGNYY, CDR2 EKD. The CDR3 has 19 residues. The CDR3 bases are TGTGCCTGCGACACGATAACTTCCTACGGGGGGAGGTACACCGATAAACTCATCTTT. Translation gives CACDTITSYGGRYTDKLIF.

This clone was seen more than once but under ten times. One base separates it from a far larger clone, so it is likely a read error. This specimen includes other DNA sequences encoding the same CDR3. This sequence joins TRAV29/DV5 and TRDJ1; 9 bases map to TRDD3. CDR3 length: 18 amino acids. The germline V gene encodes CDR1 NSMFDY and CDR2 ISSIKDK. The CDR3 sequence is CAASATPVLGENTDKLIF. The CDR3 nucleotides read TGTGCAGCGAGCGCAACCCCCGTACTGGGGGAAAACACCGATAAACTCATCTTT.

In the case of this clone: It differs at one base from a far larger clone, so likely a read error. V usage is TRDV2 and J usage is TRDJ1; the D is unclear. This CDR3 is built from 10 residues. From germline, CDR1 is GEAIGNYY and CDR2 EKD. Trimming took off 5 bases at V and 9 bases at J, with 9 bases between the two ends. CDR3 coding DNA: TGTGCCTGTGTCGGCACTGAACTCATCTTT. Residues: CACVGTELIF.

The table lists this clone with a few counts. The CDR3 sequence is CACDTSGGLSGDKLIF. CDR3 nucleotides: TGTGCCTGTGACACCTCTGGGGGACTAAGTGGCGATAAACTCATCTTT. This sequence joins TRDV2 and TRDJ1; TRDD3 aligns across 8 bases. Germline V lookup: CDR1 GEAIGNYY, CDR2 EKD. This CDR3 spans 16 amino acids. The V segment lost 0 bases and the J segment 4 bases; nucleotides outside the gene matches: 9.

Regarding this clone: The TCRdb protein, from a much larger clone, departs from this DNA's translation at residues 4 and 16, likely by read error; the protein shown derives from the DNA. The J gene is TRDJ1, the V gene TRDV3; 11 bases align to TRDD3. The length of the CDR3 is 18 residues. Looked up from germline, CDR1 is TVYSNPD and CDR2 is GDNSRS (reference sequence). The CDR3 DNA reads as TGTGCCTCGGCCCCCCTTAGGCTGGGGGATACCTTCACCGATAAACCCATCTTT. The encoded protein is CASAPLRLGDTFTDKPIF. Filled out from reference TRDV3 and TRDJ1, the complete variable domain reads CDKVTQSSPDQTVASGSEVVLLCTYDTVYSNPDLFWYRIRPDYSFQFVFYGDNSRSEGADFTQGRFSVKHILTQKAFHLVISPVRTEDSATYYCASAPLRLGDTFTDKPIFGKGTRVTVEP.

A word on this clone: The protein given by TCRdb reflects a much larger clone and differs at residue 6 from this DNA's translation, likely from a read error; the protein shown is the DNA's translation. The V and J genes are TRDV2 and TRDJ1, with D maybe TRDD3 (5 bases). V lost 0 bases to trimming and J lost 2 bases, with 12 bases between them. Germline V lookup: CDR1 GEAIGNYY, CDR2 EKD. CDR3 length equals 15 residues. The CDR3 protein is CACDTPRGETDKLIF. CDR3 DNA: TGTGCCTGTGACACCCCCCGAGGGGAAACCGATAAACTCATCTTT.